This T cell receptor beta chain comes out of a study of T cell repertoires in cytomegalovirus infection. J gave up 4 bases and V 3 bases, and 6 bases lay outside the gene matches. The CDR3 runs to 15 residues. CDR1 is LNHDA and CDR2 is SQIVND in the germline V gene (reference sequence). This clonotype occurred many times. Using its own MiXCR run on the reads, TCRdb lists one record per CDR3 protein. This sample has 450,000 to 650,000 distinct CDR3 sequences, with less than 30% found just once. The chain carries TRBV19 and TRBJ2-4; 7 positions match TRBD2. The clonotype originates from a human donor in good health (CMV status not recorded). Some clones in this sample may be carry-over from other donors' samples. The specimen was PBMCs. The CDR3 DNA reads as TGTGCCAGTAGTATTAATAGCGGGCTTAAAAACATTCAGTACTTC. Protein: CASSINSGLKNIQYF.